Described below is a single TCR beta chain sequence and its context. Antigen unknown. TCRdb recomputed calls from the reads with MiXCR, one row per CDR3 protein. This table holds about 890,000 distinct CDR3 sequences, around 29% found once. The CDR3 totals 16 residues. Germline V lookup: CDR1 SEHNR, CDR2 FQNEAQ (reference sequence). Trimming pared 6 bases from V and 3 bases from J, leaving 20 bases between. This sample was taken from a study of T cell repertoires in cytomegalovirus infection. About the study: Epitope selection comprised recently identified HLA-C-restricted CMV epitopes and well-studied HLA-B-restricted CMV epitopes. TCR beta signatures that were public indicated CMV infection and matching HLA type. Study-wide results and limits: Ex vivo, HLA-C-restricted CMV-specific TCR beta clonotypes prevailed over the rest of the response. The cumulative frequency of public TCR beta families identified carriers of CMV plus the relevant HLA.

The source was cultured CD8+ T cells from PBMCs, collected from culture after CMV antigen stimulation. This receptor was obtained from a human donor in good health (CMV status not recorded). Some clones in this sample may be carry-over from other donors' samples. The gene calls are TRBV7-9 and TRBJ2-5; TRBD2 might be the D (6 bases). This CDR3 reads CASRSRAAGWEETQYF. Written as DNA, the CDR3 is TGTGCCAGCAGATCTCGAGCGGCGGGGTGGGAAGAGACCCAGTACTTC.